The 7 T cell receptor beta chains given below trace back to one sample, sequenced in a study of cytomegalovirus exposure and HLA in healthy donors (dated by TCRdb to 2016 to 2017). To prepare the library, the immunoSEQ multiplex PCR assay was applied. The clones in this table, taken by TCRdb from immuneACCESS, are in-frame only. Not every clone is retained; where verified, under half of the shortfall comes from an unresolved V gene, and the cause of the rest is unknown. The sample table contains around 250,000 clones; only one count was recorded for less than 95% of them. Of the sample, approximately 3.1% falls within the top ten clones. The sequencing input was PBMCs. These receptors all come from a woman aged 30 to 39 in good health and CMV-seronegative.

The chain carries TRBV14 and TRBJ2-7; D may correspond to TRBD1 or TRBD2 (5 bases each). The length of the CDR3 is 15 residues. Germline V lookup: CDR1 SGHDN, CDR2 FVKESK. Between the trimmed V and J ends, which lost 2 bases and 7 bases, there was a span of 18 bases. CDR3: CASSQPTSGRGEQYF. CDR3 sequence (DNA): TGTGCCAGCAGCCAACCCACTTCGGGGCGAGGGGAGCAGTACTTC.

V usage is TRBV6-5 and J usage is TRBJ2-1, with TRBD1 identical over 7 bases. CDR1 is MNHEY and CDR2 is SVGAGI in the germline V gene. V was clipped by 7 bases and J by 5 bases; unmatched bases: 8. The CDR3 consists of 14 residues. This CDR3 reads CASKEGTDHNEQFF. In DNA form, the CDR3 reads TGTGCCAGCAAAGAGGGGACAGACCACAATGAGCAGTTCTTC.

The chain joins TRBV29-1 to TRBJ2-7; D unclear. Germline CDR1 is SQVTM and CDR2 is ANQGSEA. Trimming left V 7 bases short and J 7 bases short, with 20 bases between. This CDR3 is 13 amino acids long. CDR3 region: CSALSGPRLEQYF. The CDR3, as DNA: TGCAGCGCCCTATCCGGGCCCAGGTTGGAGCAGTACTTC.

The chain links TRBV12-5 to TRBJ2-1, with 11 bases matching TRBD2. CDR1 and CDR2 from the germline V gene are LGHNT and FRNRAP. Trimming took 2 bases from V and 7 from J; bases not matched to a gene: 4. The CDR3 covers 15 residues. In nucleotides, the CDR3 is TGTGCTAGTGGTTTGTTGACTAGCGGGGATAATGAGCAGTTCTTC. This sequence encodes CASGLLTSGDNEQFF.

As regards this clone: The same CDR3 can be traced to other DNA sequences in this sample. The chain joins TRBV7-2 to TRBJ2-1; TRBD2 matches 11 bases. The J segment lost 2 bases and the V segment lost 1 base, leaving 4 bases of the junction unmatched. The CDR3 contains 17 residues. From germline, CDR1 is SGHTA and CDR2 FQGNSA. CDR3 DNA sequence: TGTGCCAGCAGCTTAGTAGGGACTAGCGGAACCTACAATGAGCAGTTCTTC. Its translation: CASSLVGTSGTYNEQFF.

This chain joins TRBV15 and TRBJ2-7; 12 bases are shared with TRBD1. The V segment lost 1 base and the J segment 5 bases; nucleotides outside the gene matches: 6. In germline, CDR1 is LNHNV, CDR2 YYDKDF (reference sequence). The CDR3 extends over 16 amino acids. The CDR3 DNA reads as TGTGCCACCAGCAGAGGCGGGACAGGGGGCCGCAACGAGCAGTACTTC. Its translation: CATSRGGTGGRNEQYF.

The DNA for the CDR3 is TGTGCCAGCACCCGTGCGTGGGGCAGCACAGATACGCAGTATTTT. Encoded protein: CASTRAWGSTDTQYF. The chain couples TRBV27 to TRBJ2-3; a weak D match, TRBD1 (5 bases). V was shortened by 7 bases and J by 0 bases, with 14 bases between the two germline ends. From germline, CDR1 is MNHEY and CDR2 SMNVEV (reference sequence). This CDR3 comprises 15 residues.